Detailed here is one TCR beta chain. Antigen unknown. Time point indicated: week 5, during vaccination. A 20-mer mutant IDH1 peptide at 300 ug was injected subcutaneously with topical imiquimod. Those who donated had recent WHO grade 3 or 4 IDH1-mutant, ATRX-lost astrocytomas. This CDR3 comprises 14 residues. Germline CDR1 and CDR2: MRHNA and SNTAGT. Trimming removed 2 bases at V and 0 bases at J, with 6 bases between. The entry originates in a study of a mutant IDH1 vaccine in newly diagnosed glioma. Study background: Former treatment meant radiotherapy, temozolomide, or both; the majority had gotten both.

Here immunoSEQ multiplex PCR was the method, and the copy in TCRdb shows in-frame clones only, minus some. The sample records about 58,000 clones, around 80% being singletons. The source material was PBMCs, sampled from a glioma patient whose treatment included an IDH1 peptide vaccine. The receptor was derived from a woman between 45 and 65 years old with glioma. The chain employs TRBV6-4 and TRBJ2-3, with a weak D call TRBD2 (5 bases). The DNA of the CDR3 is TGTGCCAGCAGTGACGAGGGTAGCACAGATACGCAGTATTTT. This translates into CASSDEGSTDTQYF.